Each of the 10 T cell receptor beta chains below was sequenced from the same sample in a study of T-cell reconstitution after alpha-beta-depleted transplantation in children. TCRbeta library preparation incorporated unique molecular identifiers. Each CDR3 protein gets one entry after TCRdb re-called the PCR reads with MiXCR. Here the sample spans approximately 210,000 distinct CDR3 sequences, 14% to 15% being singletons. Sequencing used PBMCs from the stem cell graft donor, obtained from the stem cell graft. These receptor sequences come from a human donor who donated a stem cell graft to a child with acute lymphoblastic leukemia.

The CDR3 sequence: CSARDVSGRLVTSTDTQYF. CDR3 in DNA: TGCAGTGCTAGAGATGTGAGCGGGAGACTTGTTACTAGCACAGATACGCAGTATTTT. The chain employs TRBV20-1 and TRBJ2-3; 8 bases match TRBD2. V lost 0 bases and J lost 0; bases outside the gene matches: 14. This CDR3 region has 19 residues. CDR1 is DFQATT, CDR2 SNEGSKA, per germline (reference sequence).

This clonotype was seen more than once but under ten times. The CDR3 bases are TGTGCCAGCAGCTTAGGTGCGGAGGGGACGACGAACACCGGGGAGCTGTTTTTT. It encodes CASSLGAEGTTNTGELFF. The chain links TRBV13 to TRBJ2-2; the D gene is possibly TRBD2 (6 bases). The CDR3 extends over 18 amino acids. V gave up 0 bases and J gave up 0 bases, with 14 bases separating them. Germline V gene lookup returns CDR1 PRHDT and CDR2 FYEKMQ (reference sequence).

This clonotype was detected ten times or more. V is TRBV11-2 and J is TRBJ2-3; TRBD2 aligns across 9 bases. There are 14 residues in the CDR3. Germline V gene lookup returns CDR1 SGHAT and CDR2 FQNNGV. The J segment lost 7 bases and the V segment lost 5 bases, leaving 7 bases of the junction unmatched. CDR3 sequence (DNA): TGTGCCAGCAGCCAGATAGCGGGAGTGAATACGCAGTATTTT. Its protein product is CASSQIAGVNTQYF.

This clonotype was observed at least ten times. The chain links TRBV5-1 to TRBJ1-4; D perhaps matches TRBD1 (5 bases). Trimming shortened V by 5 bases and J by 8 bases, and 13 bases separated the two germline ends. Germline-derived CDR1 and CDR2 are SGHRS and YFSETQ. This CDR3 region has 13 residues. The CDR3 spells CASSRQGEEKLFF. In nucleotides, the CDR3 is TGCGCCAGCAGTCGTCAGGGTGAAGAAAAACTGTTTTTT.

In the case of this clonotype: It may be a read error: a sequence one base away is much more abundant. CDR3 nucleotide sequence: TGTGCCAGCTGGTCGTCAGGGGCCGGTGAAGCTTTCTTT. The encoded protein is CASWSSGAGEAFF. The J gene is TRBJ1-1, the V gene TRBV27, with TRBD1 as a possible D gene (6 bases). The CDR3 sequence is 13 residues long. Trimming took 8 bases from V and 7 from J, leaving 17 bases between them. CDR1 is MNHEY, CDR2 SMNVEV, per germline (reference sequence).

This clonotype was observed at least ten times. This sequence joins TRBV12-3 or TRBV12-4 and TRBJ1-4, with 7 bases aligning to TRBD1. CDR3 length: 15 amino acids. V trimming: 6 bases; J trimming: 6 bases; junction bases outside the gene matches: 10. Here the CDR3 reads CASSTGAGGDEKLFF. CDR3 coding DNA: TGTGCCAGCAGCACAGGGGCAGGGGGTGATGAAAAACTGTTTTTT.

This clonotype was detected ten times or more. This chain connects TRBV5-1 to TRBJ2-7, with D unclear. Per the germline V gene, CDR1 is SGHRS and CDR2 is YFSETQ. Trimming removed 4 bases from V and 3 bases from J, with 5 bases in between. The CDR3 contains 11 residues. The CDR3 loop is CASSADYEQYF. CDR3 coding DNA: TGCGCCAGCAGCGCGGACTACGAGCAGTACTTC.

This clonotype has more than one count but fewer than ten. The chain is built from TRBV3-1 and TRBJ2-3, with 7 bases matching TRBD2. This CDR3 has 18 residues. Germline V gene data show CDR1 as LGHDT and CDR2 as YNNKEL (reference sequence). Trimming took 5 bases from V and 1 from J; bases not matched to a gene: 15. The CDR3 nucleotides read TGTGCCAGCAGCGCCCGTCCAAACACGGGACTACGCACAGATACGCAGTATTTT. This translates into CASSARPNTGLRTDTQYF.

This clonotype was detected ten times or more. CDR3 in DNA: TGCGCCAGCAGCTTGACGGTAGGGGACGATGAGCAGTTCTTC. Amino acids: CASSLTVGDDEQFF. The chain carries TRBV5-1 and TRBJ2-1; D might be TRBD1 or TRBD2, each matching 5 bases. Looked up from germline, CDR1 is SGHRS and CDR2 is YFSETQ. V shed 1 base and J shed 8 bases, with 13 bases lying between them. The CDR3 contains 14 residues.

This clonotype was seen repeatedly, ten times or more. The chain employs TRBV20-1 and TRBJ2-3, with D uncertain. V lost 1 base, J lost 2 bases, and 10 bases lay in between. From germline, CDR1 is DFQATT and CDR2 SNEGSKA (reference sequence). The CDR3 sequence is 14 residues long. CDR3 protein: CSARGRAFTDTQYF. The CDR3 nucleotides read TGCAGTGCTAGAGGTCGTGCCTTCACAGATACGCAGTATTTT.